This section outlines one T cell receptor beta chain sequence together with its context. The sample comes from a study of T cell changes during pregnancy in multiple sclerosis. Only in-frame clones appear in the TCRdb table, and some are missing; sequencing was by immunoSEQ multiplex PCR. The table includes about 59,000 clones, just under 90% detected once. The CDR3 totals 12 residues. V lost 5 bases, J lost 10 bases, and 14 bases lay in between. Germline V lookup: CDR1 MNHNS, CDR2 SASEGT. The specimen was peripheral blood from another person, used as feeder cells. The TCR comes from a human donor whose cells served as feeder cells for cultures in a pregnancy study. This chain connects TRBV6-1 to TRBJ1-1; D is possibly TRBD1 (5 bases). The CDR3 nucleotides read TGTGCCAGCAGTTGGGGTTTTCAGGGAGCTTTCTTT. Protein product: CASSWGFQGAFF.